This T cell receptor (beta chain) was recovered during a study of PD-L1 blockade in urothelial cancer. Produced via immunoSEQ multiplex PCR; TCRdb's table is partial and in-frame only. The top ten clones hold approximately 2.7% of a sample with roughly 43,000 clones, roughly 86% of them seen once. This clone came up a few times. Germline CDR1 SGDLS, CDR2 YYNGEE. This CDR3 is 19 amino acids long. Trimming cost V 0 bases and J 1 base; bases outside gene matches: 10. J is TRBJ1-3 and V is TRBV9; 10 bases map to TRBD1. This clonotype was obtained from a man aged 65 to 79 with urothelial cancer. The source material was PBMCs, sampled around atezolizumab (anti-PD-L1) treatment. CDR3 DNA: TGTGCCAGCAGCGTAGCTTCGGGGGGGACAGGGGCTTCTGGAAACACCATATATTTT. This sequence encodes CASSVASGGTGASGNTIYF.